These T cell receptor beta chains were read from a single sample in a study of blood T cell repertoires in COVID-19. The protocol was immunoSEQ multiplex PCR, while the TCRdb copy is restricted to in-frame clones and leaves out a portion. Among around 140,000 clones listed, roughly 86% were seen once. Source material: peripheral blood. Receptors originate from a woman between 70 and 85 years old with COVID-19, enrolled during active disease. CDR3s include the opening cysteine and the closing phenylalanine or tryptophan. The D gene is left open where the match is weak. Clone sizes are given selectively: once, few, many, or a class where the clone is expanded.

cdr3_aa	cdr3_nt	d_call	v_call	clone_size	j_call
CASSLISRETQYF	TGTGCCAGCAGCTTAATCTCTCGGGAGACCCAGTACTTC	NA	TRBV7-9	once	TRBJ2-5
CASRDGDGGDNSPLHF	TGTGCCAGTAGGGACGGGGATGGGGGCGATAATTCACCCCTCCACTTT	NA	TRBV19	NA	TRBJ1-6
CATSRDAGSNQPQHF	TGTGCCACCAGCAGAGATGCAGGGAGCAATCAGCCCCAGCATTTT	NA	TRBV15	NA	TRBJ1-5
CASSLTYQSPLHF	TGTGCCAGCAGCTTAACCTACCAATCACCCCTCCACTTT	NA	TRBV7-3	NA	TRBJ1-6
CASSSDRNNEQFF	TGTGCCAGCAGTTCAGACAGGAACAATGAGCAGTTCTTC	NA	TRBV6-4	NA	TRBJ2-1
CAIGRENTEAFF	TGTGCCATAGGACGGGAGAACACTGAAGCTTTCTTT	NA	TRBV5-4	NA	TRBJ1-1
CASSYSAQVGEQYF	TGTGCCAGCAGTTACTCCGCCCAGGTCGGCGAGCAGTACTTC	NA	TRBV6-5	NA	TRBJ2-7
CASSLDSQETQYF	TGTGCCAGCAGTTTGGACTCACAAGAGACCCAGTACTTC	NA	TRBV28	NA	TRBJ2-5
CASSIVGTGLYEQYF	TGTGCCAGTAGTATAGTAGGGACAGGACTCTACGAGCAGTACTTC	TRBD1	TRBV19	NA	TRBJ2-7
CASSRGIWKDTEAFF	TGTGCCAGCAGTAGGGGTATCTGGAAAGACACTGAAGCTTTCTTT	NA	TRBV6-5	NA	TRBJ1-1
CASSPPQGDSNQPQHF	TGTGCCAGCTCACCTCCACAGGGGGACAGCAATCAGCCCCAGCATTTT	TRBD1	TRBV18	NA	TRBJ1-5
CASRRLGGNTEAFF	TGTGCCAGCAGGCGGTTGGGAGGGAACACTGAAGCTTTCTTT	NA	TRBV2	NA	TRBJ1-1
CASSLGRGRQETQYF	TGTGCCAGCAGCTTAGGCAGGGGGAGACAAGAGACCCAGTACTTC	TRBD1	TRBV7-9	NA	TRBJ2-5
CSASSFTGREEKLFF	TGCAGTGCTAGTTCCTTTACAGGGAGGGAGGAAAAACTGTTTTTT	NA	TRBV20-1	NA	TRBJ1-4
CASSQSEDRELRNTIYF	TGCGCCAGCAGTCAATCCGAGGACAGGGAGTTAAGAAACACCATATATTTT	TRBD1	TRBV23-1	few	TRBJ1-3
CASSKGPETRNFTYEQYF	TGTGCCAGCAGCAAGGGCCCGGAAACTAGGAACTTTACCTACGAGCAGTACTTC	NA	TRBV21-1	NA	TRBJ2-7
CASSPYRGLSTEAFF	TGTGCCAGCAGCCCGTACAGGGGGCTGAGCACTGAAGCTTTCTTT	TRBD1	TRBV7-9	NA	TRBJ1-1
CASSPQGGNQPQHF	TGTGCCAGCAGTCCCCAGGGGGGTAATCAGCCCCAGCATTTT	TRBD1	TRBV28	NA	TRBJ1-5
CASSQVYPGEGSPLHF	TGTGCCAGCAGCCAAGTTTACCCAGGGGAAGGATCACCCCTCCACTTT	NA	TRBV3-1/TRBV3-2	NA	TRBJ1-6
CASSPAGPSDSETQYF	TGTGCCAGCAGCCCAGCGGGACCTAGCGACTCAGAGACCCAGTACTTC	TRBD2	TRBV7-2	NA	TRBJ2-5
CASSLGRILDRDMWDF	TGTGCCAGCAGCTTAGGAAGGATCCTGGACAGAGATATGTGGGACTTC	NA	TRBV7-8	NA	TRBJ1-2
CASSEWGSEPEAFF	TGTGCCAGCAGTGAATGGGGCTCGGAACCTGAAGCTTTCTTT	NA	TRBV2	NA	TRBJ1-1
CASSHKLGGNSPLHF	TGTGCCAGCAGCCACAAGCTCGGGGGGAATTCACCCCTCCACTTT	NA	TRBV3-1/TRBV3-2	NA	TRBJ1-6
CASSQELGDRGLNRDGYTF	TGTGCCAGCAGCCAAGAATTGGGGGACAGGGGTCTAAATCGGGATGGCTACACCTTC	TRBD1	TRBV4-2	NA	TRBJ1-2
CASSYYDSPSQPQHF	TGTGCCAGCAGTTACTACGACAGCCCAAGTCAGCCCCAGCATTTT	NA	TRBV6-6	NA	TRBJ1-5
CASSLAELPTF	TGTGCCAGCAGTTTAGCCGAGTTGCCCACCTTC	NA	TRBV12-3/TRBV12-4	NA	TRBJ1-2
CASSTDRARETQYF	TGTGCCAGTAGTACCGACAGGGCGAGGGAGACCCAGTACTTC	TRBD1	TRBV19	NA	TRBJ2-5
CASMGETGFHHEQYF	TGTGCCAGCATGGGAGAGACAGGGTTCCACCACGAGCAGTACTTC	TRBD1	TRBV27	NA	TRBJ2-7
CASSQDSAGDQPQHF	TGCGCCAGCAGCCAAGATTCGGCAGGGGATCAGCCCCAGCATTTT	NA	TRBV4-1	many	TRBJ1-5
CASRGRSAGTGELFF	TGTGCCAGTAGAGGGCGATCAGCGGGCACCGGGGAGCTGTTTTTT	NA	TRBV19	NA	TRBJ2-2
CASSYIDRAMNTEAFF	TGTGCCAGCAGTTACATCGACAGGGCGATGAACACTGAAGCTTTCTTT	TRBD1	TRBV6-5	NA	TRBJ1-1
CAMGGGNQPQHF	TGTGCTATGGGGGGGGGCAATCAGCCCCAGCATTTT	NA	TRBV30	NA	TRBJ1-5
CASSETGDYGQPQHF	TGTGCCAGCAGCGAGACAGGGGACTATGGGCAGCCCCAGCATTTT	TRBD1	TRBV28	NA	TRBJ1-5
CASSNIDEGLEGFF	TGTGCCAGCAGCAACATTGATGAGGGACTCGAAGGGTTCTTC	NA	TRBV21-1	NA	TRBJ2-1
CASSESIGGGLGEQYF	TGCGCCAGCAGTGAGTCGATCGGGGGGGGCCTGGGGGAGCAGTACTTC	TRBD2	TRBV10-1	NA	TRBJ2-7
CASSPGTSPDAETQYF	TGTGCCAGCAGCCCGGGGACTAGCCCCGACGCGGAGACCCAGTACTTC	TRBD2	TRBV3-1/TRBV3-2	NA	TRBJ2-5
CASSVGGQGLNEKLFF	TGTGCCAGCAGCGTAGGAGGACAGGGACTTAATGAAAAACTGTTTTTT	TRBD1	TRBV9	once	TRBJ1-4
CAWRASGQMMVIYF	TGTGCCTGGAGGGCGTCCGGACAGATGATGGTCATATATTTT	NA	TRBV30	few	TRBJ1-3
CASSPPGGRPPLHF	TGTGCCAGCAGTCCCCCAGGAGGGAGGCCACCCCTCCACTTT	NA	TRBV6-5	NA	TRBJ1-6
CASTKIRGNEKLFF	TGTGCCAGCACCAAAATTAGGGGGAATGAAAAACTGTTTTTT	NA	TRBV11-2	once	TRBJ1-4
CASRTQGNEKLFF	TGTGCCAGCAGGACACAGGGTAATGAAAAACTGTTTTTT	NA	TRBV28	NA	TRBJ1-4
CASSHRQAGNEAFF	TGTGCCAGCAGCCACCGACAGGCAGGGAATGAAGCTTTCTTT	NA	TRBV3-1/TRBV3-2	NA	TRBJ1-1
CASSYHRDMGSEQYF	TGTGCCAGCAGCTACCACCGGGACATGGGATCCGAGCAGTACTTC	NA	TRBV11-2	NA	TRBJ2-7
CATSDLRGGDTGELFF	TGTGCCACCAGTGATTTGAGAGGGGGCGACACCGGGGAGCTGTTTTTT	TRBD1	TRBV24-1	NA	TRBJ2-2
CASATVKTEAFF	TGTGCCAGCGCCACGGTAAAAACTGAAGCTTTCTTT	NA	TRBV28	NA	TRBJ1-1